This TCR beta chain comes out of a study of blood T cell repertoires in COVID-19. Across the whole study: Acute-phase and convalescent COVID-19 samples originated in the United States, Italy and Spain. PBMCs, B-cell-depleted T cells, or T cells were the source of the cDNA or gDNA that made up the material.

The CDR3 totals 16 residues. In the study's own analysis: Scientists estimated how many nucleated cells there were by amplifying reference gene primers. Sequencing used immunoSEQ multiplex PCR; TCRdb keeps in-frame clones, though not all of them. The V and J calls and the clone size are those of that table, but D and trimming were determined from the DNA. Altogether approximately 47,000 clones are present, over 80% being singletons, with the ten largest covering over 9.5%. Sequencing was performed on peripheral blood. The origin of this receptor is a human donor with active COVID-19. The donor label of this sample is uncertain. The chain couples TRBV21-1 to TRBJ1-1. TRBV21-1 is reported as a pseudogene. CDR3 coding DNA: TGTGCCAGCAGCAAAAGCGGAGAGGGTATGGGCACTGAAGCTTTCTTT. This sequence encodes CASSKSGEGMGTEAFF.